This T cell receptor beta chain was retrieved from a study of T cell clones after liver transplantation. Overall study context: Draws occurred before transplant, before withdrawal, and after complete or failed withdrawal. General observations from the study: Migration into the graft, not deletion, may explain lost graft donor-reactive T cells. Conclusions were preliminary, with small, heterogeneous patient groups.

Only in-frame clones appear in the TCRdb table, and some are missing; sequencing was by immunoSEQ multiplex PCR. In the table there are 60,000 or so clones, over 60% of which are singletons. The CDR3 is 15 amino acids. CDR1 and CDR2 (germline): SGHDT, YYEEEE. The ends lost 6 bases at V and 3 bases at J; junction bases unmatched: 6. With respect to this clone: Its antigen is not identified.

The V call is TRBV5-6, the J call TRBJ2-3; 11 bases map to TRBD2. Sequenced material: CD4+ T cells from blood, taken at the 22-month timepoint. The clonotype comes from a human patient who received a liver transplant. Some T cells may be supplied by the graft donor. CDR3 amino acids: CASNPGLAGTDTQYF. The CDR3 bases are TGTGCCAGCAACCCCGGACTAGCGGGTACAGATACGCAGTATTTT.